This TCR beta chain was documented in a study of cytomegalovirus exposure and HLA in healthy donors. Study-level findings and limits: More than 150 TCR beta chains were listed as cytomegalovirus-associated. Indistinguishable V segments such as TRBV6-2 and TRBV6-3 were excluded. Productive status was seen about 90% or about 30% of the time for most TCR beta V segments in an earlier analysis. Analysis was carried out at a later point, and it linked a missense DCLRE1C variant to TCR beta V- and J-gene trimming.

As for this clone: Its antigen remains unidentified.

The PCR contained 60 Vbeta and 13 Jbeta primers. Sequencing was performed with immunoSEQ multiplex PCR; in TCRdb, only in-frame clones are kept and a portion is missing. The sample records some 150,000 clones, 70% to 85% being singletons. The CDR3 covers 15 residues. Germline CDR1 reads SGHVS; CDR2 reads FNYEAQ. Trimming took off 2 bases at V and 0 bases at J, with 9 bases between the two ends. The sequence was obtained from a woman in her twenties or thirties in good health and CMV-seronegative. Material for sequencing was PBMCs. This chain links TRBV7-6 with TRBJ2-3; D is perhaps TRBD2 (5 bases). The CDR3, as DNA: TGTGCCAGCAGCTTATCTGGCGGGAGCACAGATACGCAGTATTTT. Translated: CASSLSGGSTDTQYF.